What follows describes a single T cell receptor beta chain. Its specificity is not known. This sample is part of a study of cytomegalovirus exposure and HLA in healthy donors. Across the study: An earlier analysis found around 120 million unique TCR beta sequences from approximately 190 million T cells.

Overall study results and limits: Researchers had no immune exposure information except CMV serostatus available. There were some V segments, including TRBV6-2 and TRBV6-3, excluded as indistinguishable. A later analysis found common viral pathogens apparently linked to several of the most significant clusters.

CDR1 and CDR2 (germline): SGHNT, YYREEE (reference sequence). This CDR3 contains 15 residues. V was clipped by 0 bases and J by 5 bases, with 14 bases between them. The primer mix had 60 Vbeta and 13 Jbeta primers. The table came from immunoSEQ multiplex PCR; TCRdb's copy has only in-frame clones and leaves some out. The sample consists of 150,000 or so clones, 70% of them appearing once. The chain uses TRBV5-4 and TRBJ1-1; D is possibly TRBD1 (5 bases). Sequencing used PBMCs. This sequence originates from a woman aged 60 to 75 in good health and CMV-seropositive. The CDR3 here is CASSLDTGGNTEAFF. The CDR3 DNA is TGTGCCAGCAGCTTGGATACGGGGGGAAATACTGAAGCTTTCTTT.